This T cell receptor beta chain was profiled in a study of T cell changes during pregnancy in multiple sclerosis. Per germline, CDR1 SNHLY and CDR2 FYNNEI. The CDR3 spans 13 residues. The V end lost 8 bases, the J end lost 9 bases, and 17 bases lay between the germline ends. This clone was detected only once. Libraries were prepared by immunoSEQ multiplex PCR; TCRdb keeps only in-frame clonotypes and omits some of them. The sample lists tens of thousands of clones, about 90% occurring once. The source is a female donor in good health, enrolled as a control in a pregnancy study. The V and J genes are TRBV2 and TRBJ1-5, with a weak D call TRBD1 (5 bases). The sequencing used peripheral blood, collected in the second trimester of pregnancy. The CDR3, as DNA: TGTGCCAGCCAGGGTATGGGATTTGGGCCCCAGCATTTT. Encoded protein: CASQGMGFGPQHF.